This is a list of T cell receptor beta chains from one sample in a study of OX40 agonist ivuxolimab in advanced cancers. Profiling relied on immunoSEQ multiplex PCR, and the TCRdb table lists in-frame clones only, not all of them. Found here are approximately 69,000 clones, roughly 90% of them singletons; the top ten hold 0.25% to 0.3%. The sample was CD4+ or CD8+ T cells sorted from blood, taken in a trial of the OX40 agonist ivuxolimab. These receptors were obtained from an adult with an advanced solid tumor such as melanoma, head and neck, liver or kidney cancer. Both conserved end residues are part of each CDR3. A D gene is named only where the DNA matches it firmly. Clone size appears in some rows only: once, few, many, or a class for an expanded clone.

d_call j_call v_call clone_size cdr3_nt cdr3_aa
NA TRBJ1-1 TRBV9 NA TGTGCCAGCAGCGTAGAGCCAGGGATGAACACTGAAGCTTTCTTT CASSVEPGMNTEAFF
NA TRBJ1-2 TRBV7-9 NA TGTGCCAGCAGCTCTCAGATCGGCAGGGGCTATGGCTACACCTTC CASSSQIGRGYGYTF
TRBD1 TRBJ1-5 TRBV5-8 once TGTGCCAGCAGCTTCACCGGGACAGCGGATCAGCCCCAGCATTTT CASSFTGTADQPQHF
TRBD1 TRBJ2-3 TRBV19 NA TGTGCCAGTACCCCAGGGGGTCGGGACACAGATACGCAGTATTTT CASTPGGRDTDTQYF
TRBD1 TRBJ1-1 TRBV12-5 NA TGTGCTAGTGGTTTGGTACGGGACAGAGTTTTCACTGAAGCTTTCTTT CASGLVRDRVFTEAFF
TRBD2 TRBJ2-1 TRBV19 NA TGTGCCAGTAGAAAGACTAGCGGGGACTCCTACAATGAGCAGTTCTTC CASRKTSGDSYNEQFF
NA TRBJ2-7 TRBV6-5 NA TGTGCCAGCAGCCGGGACGTGAGCTCCTACGAGCAGTACTTC CASSRDVSSYEQYF
TRBD1 TRBJ1-1 TRBV10-3 NA TGTGCCATCAGTGAGGGGGACAGGATTGGAACTGAAGCTTTCTTT CAISEGDRIGTEAFF
NA TRBJ2-7 TRBV19 once TGTGCCAGTAGTATAATTCTCAACTACGAGCAGTACTTC CASSIILNYEQYF
TRBD1 TRBJ1-2 TRBV5-4 NA TGTGCCAGCTCGCGGACAGGGAATGTCTATGGCTACACCTTC CASSRTGNVYGYTF
NA TRBJ2-3 TRBV7-2 NA TGTGCCAGCAGCTTAGTTCGATTCAGCACAGATACGCAGTATTTT CASSLVRFSTDTQYF
TRBD2 TRBJ2-1 TRBV7-8 NA TGTGCCAGCAGCATTACTAGCGGGAGGGCCTTTTACAATGAGCAGTTCTTC CASSITSGRAFYNEQFF
TRBD1 TRBJ1-2 TRBV5-5 few TGTGCCAGCAGCTTCCACCCAAGGGACAGGGGGCCGAATTTTAACTATGGCTACACCTTC CASSFHPRDRGPNFNYGYTF
NA TRBJ2-5 TRBV29-1 few TGCAGCGTTGAAAGACAGCCCCAAGAGACCCAGTACTTC CSVERQPQETQYF
NA TRBJ1-1 TRBV29-1 NA TGCAGCGTTGGGGGCGGGGACCGGCCTGAAGCTTTCTTT CSVGGGDRPEAFF
TRBD2 TRBJ2-2 TRBV5-1 NA TGCGCCAGCCGTCCGGGACTAGCGGGACCCTGGTCGAACACCGGGGAGCTGTTTTTT CASRPGLAGPWSNTGELFF
NA TRBJ1-1 TRBV7-9 NA TGTGCCAGCAGCAAATTTGGACAGTTGAACACTGAAGCTTTCTTT CASSKFGQLNTEAFF
TRBD2 TRBJ2-7 TRBV2 NA TGTGCCAGCAGGGAGCGGGGCGGGAGAAACTACGAGCAGTACTTC CASRERGGRNYEQYF
TRBD1 TRBJ1-4 TRBV28 NA TGTGCCAGCAGTCCCTCGGGACAGGGCTTCGAAAAACTGTTTTTT CASSPSGQGFEKLFF
TRBD2 TRBJ2-7 TRBV7-2 once TGTGCCAGCAGCTCAGTTGCGGGAGCAGGCGAGCAGTACTTC CASSSVAGAGEQYF
TRBD2 TRBJ2-1 TRBV19 NA TGTGCCAGTACGACGAGCGGGAGTCCCAATGAGCAGTTCTTC CASTTSGSPNEQFF
TRBD2 TRBJ2-5 TRBV7-3 once TGTGCCAGCAGCTTAACGGGACTAGCCTCCGAGACCCAGTACTTC CASSLTGLASETQYF
NA TRBJ2-7 TRBV10-2 NA TGCGCCAGCAGTGAAAGGGCGGTGCAGTACTTC CASSERAVQYF
TRBD2 TRBJ2-3 TRBV29-1 NA TGCAGCGCCGAACACGGGACTAGCGGGAGGGCGTATTTT CSAEHGTSGRAYF
NA TRBJ2-3 TRBV10-1 NA TGCGCCAGCAGTGCCGGGACGTATAACACAGATACGCAGTATTTT CASSAGTYNTDTQYF
TRBD1 TRBJ2-1 TRBV18 NA TGTGCCAGCTCGGCAGGACAGGGTTTAGGCAATGAGCAGTTCTTC CASSAGQGLGNEQFF
TRBD2 TRBJ2-5 TRBV5-1 NA TGCGCCAGCAGCGTTACCGGGACTAGCGGGAGTGGGGAGACCCAGTACTTC CASSVTGTSGSGETQYF
TRBD1 TRBJ2-2 TRBV6-1 NA TGTGCCAGCAGCCTGGACAGGGGAGTCGCCGGGGAGCTGTTTTTT CASSLDRGVAGELFF
TRBD2 TRBJ2-1 TRBV10-3 NA TGTGCCACTGGACTAGCGGGAACGAGCTCCTACAATGAGCAGTTCTTC CATGLAGTSSYNEQFF
NA TRBJ2-7 TRBV2 NA TGTGCCAGCATATCGGCAGGGATAACATTCTACGAGCAGTACTTC CASISAGITFYEQYF
TRBD1 TRBJ1-6 TRBV7-9 NA TGTGCCAGCAGCTTGACAGGGCGCAATTCACCCCTCCACTTT CASSLTGRNSPLHF
NA TRBJ1-1 TRBV4-1 NA TGCGCCAGCAGCCAAGGGGTGAACACTGAAGCTTTCTTT CASSQGVNTEAFF